This record covers a single T cell receptor (beta chain). The V gene lost 2 bases and the J gene lost 3 bases, with 8 bases spanning the gap. The CDR3 has 13 residues. TCRdb's copy holds only in-frame clones and misses some; the assay was immunoSEQ multiplex PCR. The sample yields about 140,000 clones, 93% seen once. The data derive from a study of T cell responses to AZD1222 COVID-19 vaccine. Sequenced here: peripheral blood, sampled after recovery from COVID-19. This TCR came from an adult who had recovered from COVID-19. J is TRBJ2-7 and V is TRBV12-3 or TRBV12-4, with no clear D. The CDR3 nucleotides are TGTGCCAGCAGTTTACCGGCAGGCTACGAGCAGTACTTC. It specifies CASSLPAGYEQYF.